What follows is one T cell receptor (beta chain) and its context. Its matching antigen is unknown. Via MiXCR, TCRdb re-called the reads, giving one row per CDR3 protein. Of about 890,000 distinct CDR3 sequences listed, roughly 31% are singletons. The data belong to a study of T cell repertoires in cytomegalovirus infection. The wider study: The authors relied on CMV epitopes, both recently identified HLA-C-restricted and well-studied HLA-B-restricted.

General study points: Ex vivo, HLA-C-restricted CMV-specific TCR beta clonotypes prevailed over the rest of the response.

V was clipped by 10 bases and J by 4 bases, with 19 bases between them. Germline V gene data show CDR1 as ENHRY and CDR2 as SYGVKD. This CDR3 is built from 14 residues. The clonotype was recovered from a human donor in good health (CMV status not recorded). Some clones in this sample may be carry-over from other donors' samples. Sequencing was performed on cultured CD8+ T cells from PBMCs, taken from culture after CMV antigen stimulation. The chain is built from TRBV10-3 and TRBJ1-1; weak D call: TRBD1 (5 bases). CDR3 amino acids: CATQEPGGGTEAFF. The CDR3 DNA is TGTGCCACCCAGGAGCCGGGCGGGGGCACTGAAGCTTTCTTT.